This TCR beta chain emerged from a study of human T cells and chemical hapten exposure. TCRdb reprocessed the RACE reads via MiXCR and lists one record per CDR3 protein. The sample consists of about 100,000 distinct CDR3 sequences, about 10% of them appearing once. For this clonotype: Its target is not known.

Described time point: patch test 2, 6 weeks after DPC sensitization. Treatment meaning: therapeutic diphenylcyclopropenone sensitization with weekly scalp DPC. Extraction yielded total RNA from whole blood (unfractionated). Regarding the study as a whole: Sensitization with DPC brought no change to TCRs above 1 in 1000 in frequency. Against controls, expanded TCRs gave rise to significantly more large CDR3 similarity clusters.

The sequence derives from a woman between 40 and 55 years old with alopecia areata. Some clones in this sample may be carry-over from other donors' samples. Material: whole blood, obtained in connection with sensitization to the hapten diphenylcyclopropenone (DPC).

CDR3 DNA: TGTGCCAGCAGCTTACAGGCCGCCTACGAGCAGTACTTC. Amino acids: CASSLQAAYEQYF. V and J are TRBV7-2 and TRBJ2-7; no definite D call. The germline V gene has CDR1 SGHTA and CDR2 FQGNSA. V was cut by 2 bases and J by 2 bases, with 7 bases left in between. CDR3 length: 13 residues.